The present T cell receptor (beta chain) was sequenced within a study of neurological immune-mediated disorders. Study-level information: Relapsing-remitting forms accounted for about 90% of the roughly 34 multiple sclerosis patients and secondary progressive forms for 3.

As for the cDNA, it was generated by 5'RACE with 10-nucleotide random UMIs. MiXCR was run by TCRdb on the 5' RACE reads, yielding one entry per CDR3 protein. The repertoire holds about 46,000 distinct CDR3 sequences, with 3.5% to 5.5% as singletons. The CDR3 contains 14 residues. Germline-derived CDR1 and CDR2 are MNHEY and SVGEGT. The V end was cut by 0 bases, the J end by 5 bases, with 11 bases between. This clonotype was observed at least ten times. Its cognate antigen is unknown. Study findings and constraints: HTLV-1-associated myelopathy had the most TCR clonal expansion, whereas multiple sclerosis had the least (lower than in healthy controls). Phylogenetic grouping assigned the repertoires of 18 of 34 multiple sclerosis patients to a single related-CDR3 cluster, representing a possible signature.

The sequence was collected from a woman in her sixties or seventies with multiple sclerosis. V gene TRBV6-2 or TRBV6-3 combines with J gene TRBJ2-7; the D is unclear. The sequencing sample was made of PBMCs. The CDR3 loop reads CASSYSTVPDEQYF. CDR3 sequence (DNA): TGTGCCAGCAGTTACTCCACGGTTCCCGACGAGCAGTACTTC.